This entry features one TCR beta chain sequence. Its antigen is currently unknown. This entry comes from a study of cytomegalovirus exposure and HLA in healthy donors. Findings and caveats of the study: Across HLA loci, a later analysis found differing TCR association rates, with DRB1 most and HLA-C fewest. Later genetic work tied a missense DCLRE1C variant to beta-chain V and J trimming.

PCR employed 60 Vbeta and 13 Jbeta primers. The assay was immunoSEQ multiplex PCR, and TCRdb's table has in-frame clones only and misses some. The data show around 150,000 clones, with about 75% seen just once and about 2% held by the top ten. The V gene's germline CDR1 is KGHSH and CDR2 LQKENI. The CDR3 consists of 12 residues. The trim removed 4 bases at V and 5 bases at J, leaving 0 bases unmatched. This clonotype was sampled from a female donor in good health and CMV-seronegative. The sample consisted of PBMCs. J is TRBJ2-7 and V is TRBV18; 9 nucleotides agree with TRBD1. CDR3 in DNA: TGTGCCAGCTCACGGGACAGGGACGAGCAGTACTTC. This translates into CASSRDRDEQYF.